This T cell receptor beta chain is from a study of cytomegalovirus exposure and HLA in healthy donors. About this clone itself: The antigen remains unidentified.

Study findings and constraints: The records held CMV serostatus as the only immune exposure information. Across HLA loci, a later analysis found differing TCR association rates, with DRB1 most and HLA-C fewest. Among TCR beta chains, those listed as cytomegalovirus-associated numbered about 150.

The CDR3 totals 17 residues. Germline lookup yields CDR1 SGHNT and CDR2 YYREEE (reference sequence). The J segment lost 4 bases and the V segment lost 1 base, leaving 9 bases of the junction unmatched. Primers included in the PCR were 60 Vbeta and 13 Jbeta primers. Sequenced by immunoSEQ multiplex PCR; TCRdb stores in-frame clones only, minus some. Of over 100,000 clones in the sample, more than 75% were seen once. This clonotype was sampled from a female donor in good health and CMV-seronegative. The chain recombines TRBV5-4 with TRBJ2-2; TRBD2 matches 8 bases. Sequencing used PBMCs. The CDR3 DNA reads as TGTGCCAGCAGCTTGAAGAACCGGGGGGGGAGCACCGGGGAGCTGTTTTTT. Translating gives CASSLKNRGGSTGELFF.